The 28 T cell receptor beta chains presented below share a single source sample, sequenced in a study of cytomegalovirus exposure and HLA in healthy donors. The PCR ran on 60 Vbeta and 13 Jbeta primers. Profiled with immunoSEQ multiplex PCR; TCRdb holds only in-frame clones, not every one. Of 100,000 to 120,000 clones listed, over 75% are singletons. The sequencing sample was made of PBMCs. All receptors derive from a young man in good health and CMV-seropositive.

This clone has a single count. The chain links TRBV5-1 to TRBJ2-3; D ambiguous. Germline-derived CDR1 and CDR2 are SGHRS and YFSETQ. CDR3 length: 14 residues. The V gene lost 2 bases and the J gene lost 4 bases, with 11 bases spanning the gap. This CDR3 reads CASSLNSVADTQYF. The CDR3 nucleotides read TGCGCCAGCAGCTTAAACTCTGTGGCAGATACGCAGTATTTT.

The CDR3 spells CASSDGQGNEKLFF. In DNA form, the CDR3 reads TGTGCCAGCAGTGACGGGCAGGGTAATGAAAAACTGTTTTTT. V is TRBV6-1 and J is TRBJ1-4; possibly TRBD1 for D (5 bases). Trimming removed 3 bases at V and 4 bases at J, with 9 bases between. The CDR3 sequence is 14 residues long. Per the germline V gene, CDR1 is MNHNS and CDR2 is SASEGT.

The chain carries TRBV10-1 and TRBJ2-6, with D possibly being TRBD2 (5 bases). Germline-derived CDR1 and CDR2 are WNHNN and SYGVQD (reference sequence). The CDR3 is 14 residues long. Trimming stripped 4 bases from V and 2 bases from J, with 6 bases between. The CDR3 coding sequence is TGCGCCAGCAGTGCGGGGACTGGGGCCAACGTCCTGACTTTC. Its translation is CASSAGTGANVLTF.

The gene calls are TRBV28 and TRBJ2-5, with TRBD2 matching over 11 bases. CDR1 is MDHEN, CDR2 SYDVKM, per germline. The length of the CDR3 is 15 residues. Germline trimming cut 3 bases from V and 5 bases from J; bases unmatched to any gene: 5. The CDR3 reads CASSLGLAVGETQYF. In DNA, the CDR3 is TGTGCCAGCAGTTTGGGACTAGCGGTAGGGGAGACCCAGTACTTC.

As to this clone: Distinct nucleotide sequences in the sample also encode this CDR3. The chain is built from TRBV6-1 and TRBJ1-4, with TRBD1 matching over 8 bases. Trimming at V came to 1 base and at J to 5 bases, leaving 0 bases not matched to a gene. CDR1 is MNHNS and CDR2 is SASEGT in the germline V gene. The CDR3 sequence is 14 residues long. The chain's CDR3 is CASSEGQGNEKLFF. Here the CDR3 DNA reads TGTGCCAGCAGTGAAGGACAGGGGAATGAAAAACTGTTTTTT.

The chain uses TRBV27 and TRBJ2-1; D might be TRBD2 (6 bases). The CDR3 spans 16 residues. Germline CDR1 reads MNHEY; CDR2 reads SMNVEV (reference sequence). V lost 6 bases and J 6 bases, leaving 21 bases between the germline ends. This chain's CDR3 is CASRILPGEPFNEQFF. DNA of the CDR3: TGTGCCAGCAGGATACTCCCGGGGGAGCCCTTCAATGAGCAGTTCTTC.

The chain is built from TRBV2 and TRBJ2-2; perhaps TRBD1 as D (6 bases). The germline CDR1 and CDR2 sequences are SNHLY and FYNNEI. The CDR3 length is 16 residues. Trimming took off 6 bases at V and 7 bases at J, with 21 bases between the two ends. The CDR3 DNA reads TGTGCCAGCAGCATAAGAGAACACAGGGCCGGCGGGGAGCTGTTTTTT. Residues: CASSIREHRAGGELFF.

V usage is TRBV19 and J usage is TRBJ2-1; 13 bases agree with TRBD2. J gave up 2 bases and V 6 bases, and 1 base lay outside the gene matches. The V gene's germline CDR1 is LNHDA and CDR2 SQIVND (reference sequence). The CDR3 covers 15 residues. This CDR3 is CASRTSGGAYNEQFF. In DNA form, the CDR3 reads TGTGCCAGTAGAACTAGCGGGGGGGCCTACAATGAGCAGTTCTTC.

V gene TRBV6-1 combines with J gene TRBJ2-7; D possibly corresponds to TRBD2 (5 bases). CDR1 and CDR2 (germline): MNHNS, SASEGT. The length of the CDR3 is 15 residues. V lost 2 bases, J lost 0 bases, and 11 bases lay in between. This CDR3 reads CASSESRRSSYEQYF. In DNA form, the CDR3 reads TGTGCCAGCAGTGAATCCAGGAGGAGCTCCTACGAGCAGTACTTC.

As regards this clone: Its ends do not fully match the called genes, so a read error is possible. This rearrangement joins TRBV5-1 to TRBJ2-7, with a weak D call TRBD2 (6 bases). CDR1 is SGHRS, CDR2 YFSETQ, per germline. The CDR3 totals 15 residues. CDR3 nucleotides: TGCGCCAGCAGCACCGAACCGGGGGTTTACTACGCGCAGTACTTC. Its translation is CASSTEPGVYYAQYF.

Concerning this clone: This specimen includes other DNA sequences encoding the same CDR3. The chain employs TRBV18 and TRBJ1-1; D call uncertain. The V and J ends lost 0 bases and 1 base respectively, with 12 bases between them. CDR3 length equals 16 residues. The V gene's germline CDR1 is KGHSH and CDR2 LQKENI. The CDR3 loop reads CASSPPGGNRNTEAFF. CDR3 coding DNA: TGTGCCAGCTCACCACCCGGCGGTAATCGGAACACTGAAGCTTTCTTT.

The V gene is TRBV4-1, the J gene TRBJ2-7, with TRBD2 identical over 12 bases. This CDR3 has 15 amino acids. In germline, CDR1 is MGHRA, CDR2 YSYEKL. J lost 7 bases, V lost 3 bases, and 7 bases had no gene match. CDR3 sequence: CASSQTSGGVREQYF. For the CDR3, the DNA is TGCGCCAGCAGCCAGACTAGCGGGGGTGTACGGGAGCAGTACTTC.

The chain joins TRBV5-6 to TRBJ1-1; perhaps TRBD1 as D (5 bases). CDR1 and CDR2 from the germline V gene are SGHDT and YYEEEE. Trimming removed 2 bases at V and 6 bases at J, with 17 bases between. The length of the CDR3 is 15 residues. This CDR3 reads CASSLLSGLTPEAFF. As DNA, the CDR3 is TGTGCCAGCAGCTTACTATCAGGGTTGACTCCTGAAGCTTTCTTT.

This sequence joins TRBV30 and TRBJ2-2; D is possibly TRBD2 (6 bases). This CDR3 is built from 12 residues. Germline CDR1 and CDR2: GTSNPN and SVGIG (reference sequence). The V end was cut by 3 bases, the J end by 6 bases, with 8 bases between. Written as DNA, the CDR3 is TGTGCCTGGAGCCCGGGGGCCGGGGAGCTGTTTTTT. Its translation is CAWSPGAGELFF.

This clone came up many times. J is TRBJ1-6 and V is TRBV6-1; 8 bases match TRBD1. There are 13 residues in the CDR3. The V and J ends lost 7 bases and 9 bases, in that order; junction bases with no gene match: 5. From germline, CDR1 is MNHNS and CDR2 SASEGT. The CDR3 region has the DNA TGTGCCAGCATTAGACAGGGGTTTTCACCCCTCCACTTT. This translates into CASIRQGFSPLHF.

V usage is TRBV5-1 and J usage is TRBJ1-1; D gene ambiguous. This CDR3 spans 13 amino acids. V was cut by 4 bases and J by 0 bases, with 7 bases left in between. The germline CDR1 and CDR2 sequences are SGHRS and YFSETQ. The CDR3 spells CASSASVNTEAFF. DNA for the CDR3: TGCGCCAGCAGCGCTTCAGTGAACACTGAAGCTTTCTTT.

The V and J genes are TRBV4-2 and TRBJ2-3, with TRBD2 matching over 10 bases. CDR1 LGHNA and CDR2 YNFKEQ come from the germline V gene. This CDR3 region has 18 residues. Germline trimming cut 2 bases from V and 4 bases from J; bases unmatched to any gene: 12. CDR3 residues: CASSQRHESGGASDTQYF. DNA of the CDR3: TGTGCCAGCAGCCAACGCCACGAAAGCGGGGGGGCCTCAGATACGCAGTATTTT.

The chain recombines TRBV27 with TRBJ2-5, with TRBD1 matching over 7 bases. Germline CDR1 reads MNHEY; CDR2 reads SMNVEV (reference sequence). CDR3 length: 16 amino acids. After removal of 0 bases from V and 1 base from J, the junction contained 5 bases not matched to a gene. CDR3 sequence reads: CASSLSPGTVQETQYF. The DNA for the CDR3 is TGTGCCAGCAGTTTATCCCCGGGGACAGTCCAAGAGACCCAGTACTTC.

The chain carries TRBV15 and TRBJ1-5; the D is unclear. Germline V lookup: CDR1 LNHNV, CDR2 YYDKDF (reference sequence). This CDR3 region has 14 residues. Trimming pared 2 bases from V and 3 bases from J, leaving 8 bases between. This CDR3 is CATSRFGFNQPQHF. The CDR3 DNA follows: TGTGCCACCAGCAGATTCGGTTTCAATCAGCCCCAGCATTTT.

V is TRBV5-1 and J is TRBJ2-7; 9 positions agree with TRBD2. Germline V gives CDR1 SGHRS, CDR2 YFSETQ. V shed 7 bases, J shed 5 bases, and the junction held 10 bases outside the gene matches. The CDR3 contains 14 residues. The CDR3 reads CASAQAGGLNEQYF. The CDR3 DNA reads as TGCGCCAGCGCCCAGGCGGGGGGGCTCAACGAGCAGTACTTC.

The rearrangement joins TRBV10-3 to TRBJ2-3; D is possibly TRBD2 (5 bases). This CDR3 is 14 amino acids long. Looked up from germline, CDR1 is ENHRY and CDR2 is SYGVKD. Trimming cost V 3 bases and J 0 bases, with 7 bases left between them. In nucleotides, the CDR3 is TGTGCCATCAGTGAAGGCGGGAGCACAGATACGCAGTATTTT. It specifies CAISEGGSTDTQYF.

This chain links TRBV4-1 with TRBJ2-5, with a possible D match to TRBD1 (6 bases). The CDR3 spans 13 residues. Deletions cut 2 bases from V and 5 bases from J, with 9 bases between. CDR1 and CDR2 (germline): MGHRA, YSYEKL. As DNA, the CDR3 is TGCGCCAGCAGCCAACTTCAGGGGGAGACCCAGTACTTC. This encodes CASSQLQGETQYF.

The CDR3, as DNA: TGTGCCAGCAGGTCCCTGCGCAATTCACCCCTCCACTTT. Its protein product is CASRSLRNSPLHF. The rearrangement uses TRBV11-2 and TRBJ1-6; D is uncertain. The CDR3 extends over 13 amino acids. From germline, CDR1 is SGHAT and CDR2 FQNNGV. Trimming left V 6 bases short and J 7 bases short, with 10 bases between.

The V gene is TRBV12-5, the J gene TRBJ2-5, with a possible D match to TRBD1 (6 bases). V gave up 9 bases and J gave up 1 base, with 18 bases separating them. CDR1 and CDR2 (germline): LGHNT, FRNRAP. The CDR3 spans 15 residues. The CDR3 DNA reads as TGTGCTAGCGCCTTTGGTAGGGGGACCCAAGAGACCCAGTACTTC. Translation gives CASAFGRGTQETQYF.

In this sample, this clone turned up a few times. CDR3 nucleotide sequence: TGCGCCAGCAGCCTGGACCGGGGAGGGGCTTTCTTT. Translating it yields CASSLDRGGAFF. The rearrangement joins TRBV5-1 to TRBJ1-1; no reliable D call. The germline V gene has CDR1 SGHRS and CDR2 YFSETQ. The ends were cut back, 4 bases at V and 11 bases at J, with 15 bases in the middle. The CDR3 is 12 amino acids.

The rearrangement joins TRBV10-1 to TRBJ1-6; TRBD1 matches at 8 bases. V trimming: 7 bases; J trimming: 7 bases; junction bases outside the gene matches: 3. This CDR3 has 13 residues. Germline V gives CDR1 WNHNN, CDR2 SYGVQD (reference sequence). The CDR3 DNA sequence: TGCGCCAGCAAGGGGACAGGAAATTCACCCCTCCACTTT. Protein sequence: CASKGTGNSPLHF.

V gene TRBV6-6 combines with J gene TRBJ2-1, with 12 bases lining up with TRBD1. Trimming at V came to 6 bases and at J to 2 bases, leaving 2 bases not matched to a gene. This CDR3 spans 15 amino acids. CDR1 and CDR2 from the germline V gene are MNHNY and SVGAGI (reference sequence). CDR3 sequence reads: CASRGQGAPYNEQFF. DNA for the CDR3: TGTGCCAGCAGGGGACAGGGGGCCCCCTACAATGAGCAGTTCTTC.

This chain connects TRBV5-1 to TRBJ2-7, with 8 positions matching TRBD2. The germline V gene encodes CDR1 SGHRS and CDR2 YFSETQ. This CDR3 is built from 15 residues. With 1 base clipped from V and 2 bases from J, the junction kept 5 bases outside the gene matches. This CDR3 reads CASSLNAGGAYEQYF. In nucleotides, the CDR3 is TGCGCCAGCAGCTTGAACGCGGGGGGAGCCTACGAGCAGTACTTC.